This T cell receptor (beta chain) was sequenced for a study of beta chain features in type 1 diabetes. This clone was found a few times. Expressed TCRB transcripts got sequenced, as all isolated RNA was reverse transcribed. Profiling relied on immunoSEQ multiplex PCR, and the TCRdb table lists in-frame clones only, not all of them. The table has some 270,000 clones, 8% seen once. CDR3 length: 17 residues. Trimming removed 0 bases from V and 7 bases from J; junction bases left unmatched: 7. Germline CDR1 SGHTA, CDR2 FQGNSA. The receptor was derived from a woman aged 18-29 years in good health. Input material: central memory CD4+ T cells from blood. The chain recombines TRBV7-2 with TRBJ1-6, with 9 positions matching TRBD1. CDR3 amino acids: CASSLAFRTGVNSPLHF. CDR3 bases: TGTGCCAGCAGCTTAGCTTTCCGGACAGGGGTGAATTCACCCCTCCACTTT. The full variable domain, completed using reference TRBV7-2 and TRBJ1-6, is GAGVSQSPSNKVTEKGKDVELRCDPISGHTALYWYRQSLGQGLEFLIYFQGNSAPDKSGLPSDRFSAERTGGSVSTLTIQRTQQEDSAVYLCASSLAFRTGVNSPLHFGNGTRLTVT.